This TCR beta chain was captured by sequencing in a study of T cell changes during pregnancy in multiple sclerosis. Germline V gene lookup returns CDR1 MNHEY and CDR2 SMNVEV (reference sequence). The V end was cut by 2 bases, the J end by 3 bases, with 10 bases between. The CDR3 has 14 amino acids. Clones were sequenced by immunoSEQ multiplex PCR, and TCRdb holds only the in-frame ones, with some missing. The data contain roughly 40,000 clones, around nine tenths of them seen just once; the ten biggest clones take up roughly 1.2%. The sequenced sample was peripheral blood, obtained before pregnancy. The sequence derives from a female donor with multiple sclerosis, enrolled in a pregnancy study. This chain links TRBV27 with TRBJ1-1, with D perhaps matching TRBD1 (6 bases). The chain's CDR3 is CASSLARGDTEAFF. The CDR3, as DNA: TGTGCCAGCAGTTTAGCCAGGGGAGACACTGAAGCTTTCTTT.